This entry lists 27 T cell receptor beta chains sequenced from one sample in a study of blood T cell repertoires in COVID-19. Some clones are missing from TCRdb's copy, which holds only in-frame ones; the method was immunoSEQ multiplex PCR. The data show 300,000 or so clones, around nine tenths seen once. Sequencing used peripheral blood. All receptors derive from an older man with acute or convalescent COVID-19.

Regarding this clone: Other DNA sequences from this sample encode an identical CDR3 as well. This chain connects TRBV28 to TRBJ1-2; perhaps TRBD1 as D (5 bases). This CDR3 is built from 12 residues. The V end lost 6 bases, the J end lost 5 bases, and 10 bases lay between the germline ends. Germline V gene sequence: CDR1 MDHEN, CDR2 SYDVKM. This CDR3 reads CASRPDSYGYTF. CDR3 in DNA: TGTGCCAGCAGGCCAGACAGTTATGGCTACACCTTC.

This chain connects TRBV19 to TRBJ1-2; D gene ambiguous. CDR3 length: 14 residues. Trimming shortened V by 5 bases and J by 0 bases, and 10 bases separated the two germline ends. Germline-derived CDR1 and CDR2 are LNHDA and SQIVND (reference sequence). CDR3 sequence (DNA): TGTGCCAGTAGTTCCCGGGTGACTAACTATGGCTACACCTTC. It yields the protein CASSSRVTNYGYTF. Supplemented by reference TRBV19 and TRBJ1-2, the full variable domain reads DGGITQSPKYLFRKEGQNVTLSCEQNLNHDAMYWYRQDPGQGLRLIYYSQIVNDFQKGDIAEGYSVSREKKESFPLTVTSAQKNPTAFYLCASSSRVTNYGYTFGSGTRLTVV.

The CDR3 DNA is TGTGCCAGCAGCCCTCCGGGACAACAAGAGACCCAGTACTTC. Protein: CASSPPGQQETQYF. The chain uses TRBV9 and TRBJ2-5, with D possibly TRBD1 on 6 matching bases. This CDR3 comprises 14 residues. Germline V CDR1 and CDR2: SGDLS, YYNGEE. V shed 4 bases and J shed 2 bases, with 12 bases lying between them.

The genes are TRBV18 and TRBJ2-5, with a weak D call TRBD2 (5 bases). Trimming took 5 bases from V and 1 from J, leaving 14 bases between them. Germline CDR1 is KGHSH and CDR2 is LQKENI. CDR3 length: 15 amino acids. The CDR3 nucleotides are TGTGCCAGCTCAGTGAACTCGGGGATCCAAGAGACCCAGTACTTC. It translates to CASSVNSGIQETQYF.

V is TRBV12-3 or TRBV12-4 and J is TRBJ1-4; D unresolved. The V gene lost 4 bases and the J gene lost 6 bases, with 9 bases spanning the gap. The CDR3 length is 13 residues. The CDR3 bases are TGTGCCAGCAGTTACTGGGCAGATGAAAAACTGTTTTTT. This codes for CASSYWADEKLFF.

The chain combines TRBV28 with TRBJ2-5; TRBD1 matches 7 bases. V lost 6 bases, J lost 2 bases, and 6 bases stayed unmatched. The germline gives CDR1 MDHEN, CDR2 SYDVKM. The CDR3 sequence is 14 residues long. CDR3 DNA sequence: TGTGCCAGCAGCTCGGGACAGCCGCAAGAGACCCAGTACTTC. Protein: CASSSGQPQETQYF.

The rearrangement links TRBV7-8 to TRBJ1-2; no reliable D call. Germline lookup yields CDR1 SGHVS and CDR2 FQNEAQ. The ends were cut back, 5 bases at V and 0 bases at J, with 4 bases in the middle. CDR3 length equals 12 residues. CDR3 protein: CASSVTNYGYTF. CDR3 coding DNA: TGTGCCAGCAGCGTCACTAACTATGGCTACACCTTC.

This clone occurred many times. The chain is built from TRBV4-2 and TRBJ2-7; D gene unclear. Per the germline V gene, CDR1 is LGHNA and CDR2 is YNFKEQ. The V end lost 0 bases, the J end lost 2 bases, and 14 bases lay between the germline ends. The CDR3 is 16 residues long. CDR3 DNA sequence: TGTGCCAGCAGCCAAGATCTGAGCACAGTTCCCTACGAGCAGTACTTC. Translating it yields CASSQDLSTVPYEQYF.

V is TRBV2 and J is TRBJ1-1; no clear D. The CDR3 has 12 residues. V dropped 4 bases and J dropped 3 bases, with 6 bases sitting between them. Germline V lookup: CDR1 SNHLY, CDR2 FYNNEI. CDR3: CASSASHTEAFF. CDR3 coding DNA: TGTGCCAGCAGTGCCAGTCACACTGAAGCTTTCTTT. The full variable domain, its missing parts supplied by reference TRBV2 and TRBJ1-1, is EPEVTQTPSHQVTQMGQEVILRCVPISNHLYFYWYRQILGQKVEFLVSFYNNEISEKSEIFDDQFSVERPDGSNFTLKIRSTKLEDSAMYFCASSASHTEAFFGQGTRLTVV.

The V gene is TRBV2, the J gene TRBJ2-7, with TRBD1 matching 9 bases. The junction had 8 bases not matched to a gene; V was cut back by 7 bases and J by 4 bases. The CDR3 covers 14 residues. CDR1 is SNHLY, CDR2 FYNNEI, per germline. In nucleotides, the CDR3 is TGTGCCAGCATATTTGGGACAGGGACGTACGAGCAGTACTTC. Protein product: CASIFGTGTYEQYF.

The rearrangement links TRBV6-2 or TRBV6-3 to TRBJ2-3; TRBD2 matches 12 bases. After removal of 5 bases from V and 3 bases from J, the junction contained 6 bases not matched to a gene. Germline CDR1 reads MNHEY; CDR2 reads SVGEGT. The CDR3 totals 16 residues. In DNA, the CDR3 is TGTGCCAGCAGTCCCGGGGGGACTAGCGGGACAGATACGCAGTATTTT. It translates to CASSPGGTSGTDTQYF.

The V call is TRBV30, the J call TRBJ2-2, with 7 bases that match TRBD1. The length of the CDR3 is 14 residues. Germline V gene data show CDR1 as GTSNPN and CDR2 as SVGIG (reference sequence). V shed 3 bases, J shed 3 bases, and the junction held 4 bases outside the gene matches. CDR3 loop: CAWRVQGDTGELFF. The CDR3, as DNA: TGTGCCTGGAGAGTTCAGGGGGACACCGGGGAGCTGTTTTTT.

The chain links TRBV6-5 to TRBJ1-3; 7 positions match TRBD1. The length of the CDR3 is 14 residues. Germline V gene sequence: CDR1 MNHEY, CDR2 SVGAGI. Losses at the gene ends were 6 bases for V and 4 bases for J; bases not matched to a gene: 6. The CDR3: CASSSTGAGNTIYF. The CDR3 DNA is TGTGCCAGCAGCTCTACAGGGGCCGGAAACACCATATATTTT.

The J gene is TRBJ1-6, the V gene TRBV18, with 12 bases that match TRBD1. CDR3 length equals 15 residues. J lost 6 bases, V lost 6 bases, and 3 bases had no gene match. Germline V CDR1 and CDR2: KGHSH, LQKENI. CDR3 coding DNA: TGTGCCAGCTCGTTGGGACAGGGGGCTAATTCACCCCTCCACTTT. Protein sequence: CASSLGQGANSPLHF.

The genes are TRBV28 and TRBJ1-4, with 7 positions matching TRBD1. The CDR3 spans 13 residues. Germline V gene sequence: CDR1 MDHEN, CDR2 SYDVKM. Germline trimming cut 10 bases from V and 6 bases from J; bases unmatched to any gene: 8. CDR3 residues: CAISQGVDEKLFF. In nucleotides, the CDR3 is TGTGCCATTTCCCAGGGGGTTGATGAAAAACTGTTTTTT.

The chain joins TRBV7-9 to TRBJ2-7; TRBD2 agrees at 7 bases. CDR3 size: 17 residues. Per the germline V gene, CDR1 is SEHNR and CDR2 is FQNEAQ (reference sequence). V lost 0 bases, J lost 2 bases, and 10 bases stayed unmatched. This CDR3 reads CASSLAINAGAAYEQYF. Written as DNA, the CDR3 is TGTGCCAGCAGCTTAGCGATCAACGCGGGAGCCGCCTACGAGCAGTACTTC.

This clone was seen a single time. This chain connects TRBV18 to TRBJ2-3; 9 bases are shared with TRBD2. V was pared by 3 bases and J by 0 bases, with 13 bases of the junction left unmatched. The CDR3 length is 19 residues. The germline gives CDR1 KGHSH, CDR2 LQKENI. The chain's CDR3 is CASSPLRSSGALSTDTQYF. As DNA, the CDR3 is TGTGCCAGCTCACCGTTACGTTCTAGCGGGGCATTGAGCACAGATACGCAGTATTTT.

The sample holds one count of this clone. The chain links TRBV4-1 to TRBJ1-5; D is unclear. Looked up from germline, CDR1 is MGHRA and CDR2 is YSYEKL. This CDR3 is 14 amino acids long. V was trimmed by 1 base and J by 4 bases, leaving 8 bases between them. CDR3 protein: CASSQVLLNQPQHF. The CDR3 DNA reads TGCGCCAGCAGCCAAGTACTCCTAAATCAGCCCCAGCATTTT.

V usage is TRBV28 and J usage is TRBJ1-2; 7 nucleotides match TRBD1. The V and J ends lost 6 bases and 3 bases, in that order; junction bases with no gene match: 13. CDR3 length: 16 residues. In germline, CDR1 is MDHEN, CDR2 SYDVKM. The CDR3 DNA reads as TGTGCCAGCAGGAGGACAGGAGGGGGTGGTTACTATGGCTACACCTTC. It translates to CASRRTGGGGYYGYTF.

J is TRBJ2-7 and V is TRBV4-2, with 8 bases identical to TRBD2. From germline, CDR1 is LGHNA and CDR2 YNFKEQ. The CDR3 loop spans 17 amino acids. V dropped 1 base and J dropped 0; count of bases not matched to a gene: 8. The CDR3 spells CASSQATASGGSYEQYF. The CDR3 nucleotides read TGTGCCAGCAGCCAAGCGACGGCCAGCGGGGGCTCCTACGAGCAGTACTTC.

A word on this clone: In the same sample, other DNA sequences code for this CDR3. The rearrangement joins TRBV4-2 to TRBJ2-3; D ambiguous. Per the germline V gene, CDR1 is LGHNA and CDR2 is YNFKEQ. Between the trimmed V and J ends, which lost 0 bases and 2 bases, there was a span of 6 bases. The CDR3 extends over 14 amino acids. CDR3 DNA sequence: TGTGCCAGCAGCCAAGATACTACCACAGATACGCAGTATTTT. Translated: CASSQDTTTDTQYF.

The CDR3 loop reads CASSPEDRGSYNEQFF. The CDR3 DNA sequence: TGTGCCAGCAGCCCAGAGGACAGGGGCTCCTACAATGAGCAGTTCTTC. The rearrangement uses TRBV7-9 and TRBJ2-1, with TRBD1 matching over 9 bases. This CDR3 contains 16 residues. In germline, CDR1 is SEHNR, CDR2 FQNEAQ (reference sequence). The junction had 5 bases not matched to a gene; V was cut back by 5 bases and J by 0 bases.

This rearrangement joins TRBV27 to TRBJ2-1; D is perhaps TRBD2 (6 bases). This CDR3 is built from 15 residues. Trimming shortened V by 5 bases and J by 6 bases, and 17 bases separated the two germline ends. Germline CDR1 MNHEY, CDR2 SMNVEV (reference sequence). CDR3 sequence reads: CASSRDFGHRNEQFF. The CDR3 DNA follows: TGTGCCAGCAGTCGGGACTTTGGCCACCGCAATGAGCAGTTCTTC.

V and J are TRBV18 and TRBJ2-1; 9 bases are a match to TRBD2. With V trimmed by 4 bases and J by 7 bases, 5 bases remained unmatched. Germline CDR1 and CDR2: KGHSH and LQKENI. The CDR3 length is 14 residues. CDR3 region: CASSLQREVNEQFF. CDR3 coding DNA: TGTGCCAGCTCACTCCAGCGGGAGGTGAATGAGCAGTTCTTC. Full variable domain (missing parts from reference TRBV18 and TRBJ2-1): NAGVMQNPRHLVRRRGQEARLRCSPMKGHSHVYWYRQLPEEGLKFMVYLQKENIIDESGMPKERFSAEFPKEGPSILRIQQVVRGDSAAYFCASSLQREVNEQFFGPGTRLTVL.

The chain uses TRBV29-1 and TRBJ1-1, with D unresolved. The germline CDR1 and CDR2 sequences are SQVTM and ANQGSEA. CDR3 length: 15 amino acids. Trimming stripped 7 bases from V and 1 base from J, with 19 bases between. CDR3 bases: TGCAGCGCTTTTACCGGGATCCGCCGGAACACTGAAGCTTTCTTT. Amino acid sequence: CSAFTGIRRNTEAFF.

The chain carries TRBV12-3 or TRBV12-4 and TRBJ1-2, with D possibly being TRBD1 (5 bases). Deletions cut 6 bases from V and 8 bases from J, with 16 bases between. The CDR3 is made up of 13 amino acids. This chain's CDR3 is CASRTRGGWGYTF. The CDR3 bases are TGTGCCAGCAGGACCCGGGGGGGTTGGGGCTACACCTTC.

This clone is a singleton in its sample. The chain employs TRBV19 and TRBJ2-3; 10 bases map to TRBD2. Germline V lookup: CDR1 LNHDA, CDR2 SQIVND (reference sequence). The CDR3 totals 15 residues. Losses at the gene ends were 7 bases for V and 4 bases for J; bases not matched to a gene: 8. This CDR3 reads CASTQRSGRADTQYF. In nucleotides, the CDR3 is TGTGCCAGTACCCAAAGGAGCGGGAGGGCAGATACGCAGTATTTT.